The source of this T cell receptor beta chain is a study of T cells after yellow fever vaccination. The CDR3 length is 14 residues. Germline trimming cut 4 bases from V and 7 bases from J; bases unmatched to any gene: 5. CDR1 KGHDR and CDR2 SFDVKD come from the germline V gene. In TCRdb, the 5' RACE reads were re-called with MiXCR into one record per CDR3 protein. The sample has 100,000 to 150,000 distinct CDR3 sequences, 12% to 15% seen once. This clonotype has only a few counts. J is TRBJ2-7 and V is TRBV24-1; TRBD1 matches at 11 bases. The receptor's source is a man younger than 30 who received the YFV17D yellow fever vaccine. The sample was CD8+ T cells sorted from PBMCs, taken 5 days after the yellow fever booster vaccination. The CDR3 is CATSDGQGANEQYF. In nucleotides, the CDR3 is TGTGCCACCAGTGACGGACAGGGGGCGAATGAGCAGTACTTC.